This TCR beta chain was recorded in a study of blood T cell repertoires in COVID-19. Data came from immunoSEQ multiplex PCR; TCRdb stores just in-frame clones and leaves some out. The sample lists about 100,000 clones, roughly 86% occurring once. Germline-derived CDR1 and CDR2 are MGHRA and YSYEKL. The CDR3 spans 15 residues. V lost 0 bases and J lost 3, with 9 bases in between. This clone was recorded once. This clonotype originated in a woman in her sixties with acute or convalescent COVID-19. The genes are TRBV4-1 and TRBJ1-5; a weak D match, TRBD1 (5 bases). Sequences were obtained from peripheral blood. The chain's CDR3 is CASSQDRVSNQPQHF. Written as DNA, the CDR3 is TGCGCCAGCAGCCAAGACAGGGTTTCCAATCAGCCCCAGCATTTT.